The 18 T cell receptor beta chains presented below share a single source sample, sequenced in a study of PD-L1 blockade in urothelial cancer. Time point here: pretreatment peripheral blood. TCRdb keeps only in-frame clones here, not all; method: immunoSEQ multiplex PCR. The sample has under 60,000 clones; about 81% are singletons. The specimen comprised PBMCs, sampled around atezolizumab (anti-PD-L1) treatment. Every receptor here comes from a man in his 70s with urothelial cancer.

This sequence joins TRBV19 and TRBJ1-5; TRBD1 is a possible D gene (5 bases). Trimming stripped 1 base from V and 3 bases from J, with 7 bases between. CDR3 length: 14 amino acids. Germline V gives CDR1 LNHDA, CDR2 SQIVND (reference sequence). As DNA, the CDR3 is TGTGCCAGTAGTATAGGACAGTACAATCAGCCCCAGCATTTT. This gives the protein CASSIGQYNQPQHF.

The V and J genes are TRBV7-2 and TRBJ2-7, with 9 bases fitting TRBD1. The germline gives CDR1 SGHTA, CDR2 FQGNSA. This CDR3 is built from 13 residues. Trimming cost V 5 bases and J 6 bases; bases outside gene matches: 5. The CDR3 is CASSPGTGSEQYF. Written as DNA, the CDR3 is TGTGCCAGCAGCCCCGGGACAGGGTCCGAGCAGTACTTC.

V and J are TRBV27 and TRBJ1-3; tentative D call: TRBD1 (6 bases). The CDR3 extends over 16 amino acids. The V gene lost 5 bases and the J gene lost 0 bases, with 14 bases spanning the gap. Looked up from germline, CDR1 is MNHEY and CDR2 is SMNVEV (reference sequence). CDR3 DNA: TGTGCCAGCAGTCCCCTGCAGGGGCACTCTGGAAACACCATATATTTT. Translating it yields CASSPLQGHSGNTIYF.

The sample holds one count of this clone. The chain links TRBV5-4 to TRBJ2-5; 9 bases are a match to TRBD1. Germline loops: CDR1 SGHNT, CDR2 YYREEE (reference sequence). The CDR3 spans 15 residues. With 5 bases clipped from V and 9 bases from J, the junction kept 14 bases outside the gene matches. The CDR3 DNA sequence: TGTGCCAGCAGTACTACCGGGACAGGGATGGGGGCCCAGTACTTC. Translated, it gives CASSTTGTGMGAQYF.

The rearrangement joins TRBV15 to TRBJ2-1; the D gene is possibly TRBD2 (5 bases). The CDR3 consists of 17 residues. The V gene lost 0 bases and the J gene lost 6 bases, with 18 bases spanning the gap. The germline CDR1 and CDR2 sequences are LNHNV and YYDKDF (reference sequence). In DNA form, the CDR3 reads TGTGCCACCAGCAGAGATCTAGGGATTGGGAGCGGCAATGAGCAGTTCTTC. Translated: CATSRDLGIGSGNEQFF. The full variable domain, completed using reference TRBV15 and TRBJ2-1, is DAMVIQNPRYQVTQFGKPVTLSCSQTLNHNVMYWYQQKSSQAPKLLFHYYDKDFNNEADTPDNFQSRRPNTSFCFLDIRSPGLGDTAMYLCATSRDLGIGSGNEQFFGPGTRLTVL.

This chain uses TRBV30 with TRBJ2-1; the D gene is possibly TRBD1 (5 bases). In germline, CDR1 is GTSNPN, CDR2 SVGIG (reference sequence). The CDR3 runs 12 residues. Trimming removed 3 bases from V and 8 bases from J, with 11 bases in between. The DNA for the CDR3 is TGTGCCTGGAGCGAAACAGGAGATGAGCAGTTCTTC. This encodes CAWSETGDEQFF.

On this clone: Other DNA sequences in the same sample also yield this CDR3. This CDR3 reads CASSLEGGNQPQHF. The CDR3 DNA sequence: TGCGCCAGCAGCCTCGAAGGGGGCAATCAGCCCCAGCATTTT. The gene calls are TRBV5-1 and TRBJ1-5; D possibly corresponds to TRBD1 (5 bases). The V gene's germline CDR1 is SGHRS and CDR2 YFSETQ. The CDR3 sequence is 14 residues long. V was trimmed by 4 bases and J by 2 bases, leaving 10 bases between them.

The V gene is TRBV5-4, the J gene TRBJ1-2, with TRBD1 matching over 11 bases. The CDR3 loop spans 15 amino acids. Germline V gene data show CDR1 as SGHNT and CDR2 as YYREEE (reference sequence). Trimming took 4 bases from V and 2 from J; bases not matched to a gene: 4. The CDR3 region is CASSLGQGVNYGYTF. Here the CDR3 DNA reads TGTGCCAGCAGCCTGGGACAGGGGGTGAACTATGGCTACACCTTC.

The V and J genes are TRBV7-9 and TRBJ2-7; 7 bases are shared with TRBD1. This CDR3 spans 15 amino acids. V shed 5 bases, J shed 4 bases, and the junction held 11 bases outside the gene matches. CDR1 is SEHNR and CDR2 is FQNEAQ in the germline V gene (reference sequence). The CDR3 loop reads CASSLGEDRSYEQYF. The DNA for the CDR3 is TGTGCCAGCAGCCTGGGAGAGGACAGGAGTTACGAGCAGTACTTC.

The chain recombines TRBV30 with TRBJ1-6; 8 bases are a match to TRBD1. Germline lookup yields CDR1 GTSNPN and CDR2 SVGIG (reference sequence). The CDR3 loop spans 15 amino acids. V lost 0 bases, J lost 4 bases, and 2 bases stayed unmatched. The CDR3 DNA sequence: TGTGCCTGGAGTGTACAGGGGGAATATAATTCACCCCTCCACTTT. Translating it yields CAWSVQGEYNSPLHF.

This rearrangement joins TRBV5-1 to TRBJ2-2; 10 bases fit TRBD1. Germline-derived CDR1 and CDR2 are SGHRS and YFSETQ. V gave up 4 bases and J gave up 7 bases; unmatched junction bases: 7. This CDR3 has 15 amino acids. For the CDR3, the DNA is TGCGCCAGCAGCCCGGACAGGGGGAGCGGCGGGGAGCTGTTTTTT. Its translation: CASSPDRGSGGELFF.

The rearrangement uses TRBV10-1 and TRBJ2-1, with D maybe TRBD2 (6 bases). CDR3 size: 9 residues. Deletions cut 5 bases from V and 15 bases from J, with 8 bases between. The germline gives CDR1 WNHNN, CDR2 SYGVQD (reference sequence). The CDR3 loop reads CASSNGGFF. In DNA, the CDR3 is TGCGCCAGCAGTAACGGGGGGTTCTTC.

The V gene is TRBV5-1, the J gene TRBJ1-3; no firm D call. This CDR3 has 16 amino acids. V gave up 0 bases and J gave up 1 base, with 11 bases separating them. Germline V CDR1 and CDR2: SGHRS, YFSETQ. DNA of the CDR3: TGCGCCAGCAGCTTGGCGGCCCCGGGGTCTGGAAACACCATATATTTT. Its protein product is CASSLAAPGSGNTIYF.

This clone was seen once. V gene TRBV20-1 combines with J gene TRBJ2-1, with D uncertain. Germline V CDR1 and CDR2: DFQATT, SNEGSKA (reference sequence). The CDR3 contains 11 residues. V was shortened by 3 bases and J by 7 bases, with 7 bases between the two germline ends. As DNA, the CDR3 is TGCAGTGCTAGTAGCTTAAATGAGCAGTTCTTC. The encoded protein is CSASSLNEQFF.

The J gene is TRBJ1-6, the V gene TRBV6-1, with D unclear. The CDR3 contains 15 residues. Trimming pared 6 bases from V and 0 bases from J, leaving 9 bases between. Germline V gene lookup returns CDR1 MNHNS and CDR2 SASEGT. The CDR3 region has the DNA TGTGCCAGCAGCGGGATCCACTCCTATAATTCACCCCTCCACTTT. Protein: CASSGIHSYNSPLHF.

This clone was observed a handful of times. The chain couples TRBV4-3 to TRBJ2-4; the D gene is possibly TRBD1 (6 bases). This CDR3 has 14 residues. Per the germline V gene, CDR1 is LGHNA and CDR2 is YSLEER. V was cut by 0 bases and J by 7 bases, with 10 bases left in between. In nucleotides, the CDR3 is TGCGCCAGCAGCCAAGATCAGGGGACGAACATTCAGTACTTC. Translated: CASSQDQGTNIQYF.

The CDR3: CASSLTTGHGYTF. The CDR3 DNA sequence: TGTGCCAGCAGCTTAACGACAGGGCATGGCTACACCTTC. This sequence joins TRBV5-4 and TRBJ1-2, with 7 nucleotides matching TRBD1. The V gene's germline CDR1 is SGHNT and CDR2 YYREEE (reference sequence). CDR3 length: 13 residues. J gave up 6 bases and V 2 bases, and 4 bases lay outside the gene matches.

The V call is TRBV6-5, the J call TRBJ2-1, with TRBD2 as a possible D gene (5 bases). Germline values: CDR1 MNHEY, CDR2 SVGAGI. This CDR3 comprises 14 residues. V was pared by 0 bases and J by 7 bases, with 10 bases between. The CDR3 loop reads CASSYSGEGNEQFF. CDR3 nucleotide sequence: TGTGCCAGCAGTTACTCGGGAGAAGGAAATGAGCAGTTCTTC.